What follows are 25 T cell receptor beta chains derived from one specimen sequenced in a study of blood T cell repertoires in COVID-19. Measured with immunoSEQ multiplex PCR; TCRdb has only the in-frame clones, and not every one. The sample lists hundreds of thousands of clones; around 92% were seen once. The sample was PBMCs or T cells enriched from blood (not recorded which). The receptors were sampled from a woman aged 50 to 60 who had been exposed to COVID-19.

The J gene is TRBJ1-1, the V gene TRBV4-1, with D unclear. The CDR3 covers 15 residues. V was cut by 1 base and J by 0 bases, with 9 bases left in between. Germline CDR1 is MGHRA and CDR2 is YSYEKL. The CDR3 sequence is CASSQGSEMNTEAFF. The CDR3, as DNA: TGCGCCAGCAGCCAAGGATCCGAGATGAACACTGAAGCTTTCTTT.

The chain links TRBV11-2 to TRBJ1-3; the D gene is possibly TRBD1 (5 bases). Germline lookup yields CDR1 SGHAT and CDR2 FQNNGV. The CDR3 loop spans 15 amino acids. Trimming left V 4 bases short and J 0 bases short, with 10 bases between. The CDR3 spells CASSSGGFSGNTIYF. Here the CDR3 DNA reads TGTGCCAGCAGCTCGGGGGGATTCTCTGGAAACACCATATATTTT. The variable domain in full, completed from reference TRBV11-2 and TRBJ1-3, reads EAGVAQSPRYKIIEKRQSVAFWCNPISGHATLYWYQQILGQGPKLLIQFQNNGVVDDSQLPKDRFSAERLKGVDSTLKIQPAKLEDSAVYLCASSSGGFSGNTIYFGEGSWLTVV.

CDR3 coding DNA: TGTGCCAGTAGCATCGTCTCAGGGGGGAACACTGAAGCTTTCTTT. Protein product: CASSIVSGGNTEAFF. This chain connects TRBV19 to TRBJ1-1, with 7 bases aligning to TRBD1. Germline V gives CDR1 LNHDA, CDR2 SQIVND (reference sequence). V shed 6 bases and J 1 base; nucleotides not matched to a gene: 8. The CDR3 covers 15 residues.

The gene calls are TRBV19 and TRBJ2-5; a weak D match, TRBD1 (5 bases). V lost 6 bases and J lost 3, with 14 bases in between. CDR1 and CDR2 (germline): LNHDA, SQIVND (reference sequence). CDR3 length: 14 residues. The CDR3 DNA reads TGTGCCAGTAGCCAATCGGGCAGGGAAGAGACCCAGTACTTC. It translates to CASSQSGREETQYF.

The V and J genes are TRBV27 and TRBJ1-2; a possible D gene is TRBD1 (5 bases). The CDR3 runs to 14 residues. In germline, CDR1 is MNHEY, CDR2 SMNVEV (reference sequence). V lost 5 bases to trimming and J lost 0 bases, with 10 bases between them. CDR3 coding DNA: TGTGCCAGCAGTGTCAGGGCAGCTAACTATGGCTACACCTTC. This translates into CASSVRAANYGYTF.

The chain recombines TRBV5-1 with TRBJ2-1, with TRBD1 matching over 9 bases. The germline gives CDR1 SGHRS, CDR2 YFSETQ. CDR3 length: 14 residues. V was pared by 3 bases and J by 7 bases, with 5 bases of the junction left unmatched. The CDR3 DNA reads as TGCGCCAGCAGCTCCGGGACAGGGCTTAATGAGCAGTTCTTC. This translates into CASSSGTGLNEQFF.

The CDR3 region has the DNA TGTGCCAGCAGGGGCACAGGGTCGGGTCAGCCCCAGCATTTT. Translation gives CASRGTGSGQPQHF. The chain uses TRBV2 and TRBJ1-5, with a possible D match to TRBD1 (6 bases). The germline V gene encodes CDR1 SNHLY and CDR2 FYNNEI. Trimming took off 6 bases at V and 6 bases at J, with 15 bases between the two ends. CDR3 length: 14 residues.

The V gene is TRBV5-4, the J gene TRBJ1-1; no definite D call. Germline loops: CDR1 SGHNT, CDR2 YYREEE (reference sequence). There are 14 residues in the CDR3. V lost 0 bases, J lost 2 bases, and 8 bases lay in between. For the CDR3, the DNA is TGTGCCAGCAGCTTGGACGGTTCTAACACTGAAGCTTTCTTT. As protein: CASSLDGSNTEAFF.

The chain uses TRBV3-1 (or the pseudogene TRBV3-2) and TRBJ2-7; possibly TRBD2 for D (6 bases). Germline CDR1 LGHDT, CDR2 YNNKEL (reference sequence). The V gene lost 1 base and the J gene lost 0 bases, with 13 bases spanning the gap. The CDR3 runs to 16 residues. As DNA, the CDR3 is TGTGCCAGCAGCCAAGGGCTCGGCGGGGACTCCTACGAGCAGTACTTC. The encoded protein is CASSQGLGGDSYEQYF.

The CDR3 DNA reads TGTGCCAGTAGTATGGAGACGGGAGTAGGGAGCAATCAGCCCCAGCATTTT. Its protein product is CASSMETGVGSNQPQHF. This rearrangement joins TRBV19 to TRBJ1-5; D is unresolved. The CDR3 is 17 residues long. Germline-derived CDR1 and CDR2 are LNHDA and SQIVND (reference sequence). V shed 3 bases and J shed 1 base, with 16 bases lying between them.

This chain links TRBV10-3 with TRBJ1-3, with D possibly being TRBD1 (6 bases). With 6 bases removed from V and 4 bases from J, the gap between germline ends came to 16 bases. This CDR3 has 15 residues. Germline V gene lookup returns CDR1 ENHRY and CDR2 SYGVKD. The CDR3: CAIRPTGNGGNTIYF. CDR3 coding DNA: TGTGCCATCAGGCCTACAGGGAATGGAGGAAACACCATATATTTT.

The CDR3 sequence is CASAPDVWSYEQYF. For the CDR3, the DNA is TGTGCCAGCGCCCCAGATGTGTGGTCCTACGAGCAGTACTTC. J is TRBJ2-7 and V is TRBV6-5; D not resolved. V was shortened by 8 bases and J by 1 base, with 15 bases between the two germline ends. This CDR3 has 14 residues. Germline V gives CDR1 MNHEY, CDR2 SVGAGI.

V usage is TRBV6-2 or TRBV6-3 and J usage is TRBJ2-7, with no clear D. Trimming shortened V by 6 bases and J by 2 bases, and 5 bases separated the two germline ends. CDR3 length: 11 residues. Germline CDR1 and CDR2: MNHEY and SVGEGT. The CDR3: CASSNTYEQYF. The CDR3 DNA reads TGTGCCAGCAGCAATACCTACGAGCAGTACTTC.

This rearrangement joins TRBV4-2 to TRBJ2-7, with unresolved D. The CDR3 extends over 15 amino acids. From germline, CDR1 is LGHNA and CDR2 YNFKEQ. Trimming shortened V by 1 base and J by 0 bases, and 10 bases separated the two germline ends. The CDR3 spells CASSQAEATSYEQYF. CDR3 bases: TGTGCCAGCAGCCAAGCCGAGGCTACCTCCTACGAGCAGTACTTC.

This chain connects TRBV5-5 to TRBJ1-5, with D unclear. V was shortened by 4 bases and J by 0 bases, with 11 bases between the two germline ends. The CDR3 covers 15 residues. Per the germline V gene, CDR1 is SGHKS and CDR2 is YYEKEE (reference sequence). CDR3 nucleotides: TGTGCCAGCAGCCCACTCGGGAGTAGCAATCAGCCCCAGCATTTT. Its protein is CASSPLGSSNQPQHF.

This chain connects TRBV3-1 (or the pseudogene TRBV3-2) to TRBJ1-1; D gene uncertain. The CDR3 sequence is 13 residues long. Per the germline V gene, CDR1 is LGHDT and CDR2 is YNNKEL (reference sequence). Trimming removed 6 bases from V and 1 base from J, with 9 bases in between. The CDR3 region has the DNA TGTGCCAGCAGTCTTACAGAGAACACTGAAGCTTTCTTT. Translated, it gives CASSLTENTEAFF.

The chain uses TRBV5-1 and TRBJ2-1, with 10 positions matching TRBD2. With V trimmed by 4 bases and J by 8 bases, 3 bases remained unmatched. Germline-derived CDR1 and CDR2 are SGHRS and YFSETQ. The CDR3 is made up of 13 amino acids. This chain's CDR3 is CASSPSGGYEQFF. DNA for the CDR3: TGCGCCAGCAGCCCTAGCGGGGGATATGAGCAGTTCTTC.

The J gene is TRBJ1-1, the V gene TRBV9; tentatively, D is TRBD1 (5 bases). The CDR3 is 16 amino acids. In germline, CDR1 is SGDLS, CDR2 YYNGEE. The germline V and J ends were trimmed by 1 base and 1 base, with 14 bases remaining between them. CDR3 nucleotides: TGTGCCAGCAGCGTAACTGGTCGACAGCCGAACACTGAAGCTTTCTTT. As protein: CASSVTGRQPNTEAFF.

V and J are TRBV4-1 and TRBJ1-4; 7 positions match TRBD1. The CDR3 covers 16 residues. Germline loops: CDR1 MGHRA, CDR2 YSYEKL. The V segment lost 1 base and the J segment 8 bases; nucleotides outside the gene matches: 10. CDR3 sequence reads: CASSQVAAGGSEKLFF. The CDR3 nucleotides are TGCGCCAGCAGCCAAGTTGCGGCAGGGGGATCGGAAAAACTGTTTTTT.

J is TRBJ2-7 and V is TRBV30; 7 nucleotides align to TRBD1. Losses at the gene ends were 5 bases for V and 1 base for J; bases not matched to a gene: 17. CDR3 size: 17 residues. Germline assignment: CDR1 GTSNPN and CDR2 SVGIG (reference sequence). CDR3 nucleotides: TGTGCCTGGGCTACTATGAGGGGGCGCTATGGATCCTACGAGCAGTACTTC. Protein: CAWATMRGRYGSYEQYF.

The gene calls are TRBV2 and TRBJ1-6; TRBD1 matches 7 bases. Trimming removed 6 bases from V and 5 bases from J; junction bases left unmatched: 7. The CDR3 length is 15 residues. Germline CDR1 and CDR2: SNHLY and FYNNEI. CDR3 sequence: CASSARGRDNSPLHF. In DNA form, the CDR3 reads TGTGCCAGCAGCGCTAGGGGGCGCGATAATTCACCCCTCCACTTT.

This chain connects TRBV7-2 to TRBJ2-1; weak D call: TRBD2 (6 bases). V dropped 0 bases and J dropped 10 bases, with 16 bases sitting between them. The V gene's germline CDR1 is SGHTA and CDR2 FQGNSA. The CDR3 has 15 amino acids. DNA of the CDR3: TGTGCCAGCAGCTTAGCAGTACCCCCCGGAGGGGAGCAGTTCTTC. It is translated as CASSLAVPPGGEQFF.

This clone was picked up one time. The chain is built from TRBV4-2 and TRBJ2-5; 10 nucleotides match TRBD2. The germline V gene encodes CDR1 LGHNA and CDR2 YNFKEQ. J lost 4 bases, V lost 0 bases, and 5 bases had no gene match. The CDR3 has 16 amino acids. CDR3 in amino acids: CASSQDSVAGGETQYF. The CDR3 DNA reads as TGTGCCAGCAGCCAAGATTCGGTAGCGGGGGGAGAGACCCAGTACTTC.

This sequence joins TRBV4-2 and TRBJ1-4; 8 bases map to TRBD1. After removal of 2 bases from V and 2 bases from J, the junction contained 10 bases not matched to a gene. The CDR3 is made up of 18 amino acids. Germline values: CDR1 LGHNA, CDR2 YNFKEQ. The CDR3 nucleotides are TGTGCCAGCAGCCAAAAGTCTCGGACAGGGCCGACTAATGAAAAACTGTTTTTT. Translating it yields CASSQKSRTGPTNEKLFF.

This sequence joins TRBV9 and TRBJ2-7, with 7 bases aligning to TRBD1. Germline V gene sequence: CDR1 SGDLS, CDR2 YYNGEE. V lost 4 bases to trimming and J lost 7 bases; unmatched junction nucleotides: 14. CDR3 length equals 15 residues. The CDR3: CASSLGQATMGEQYF. The CDR3 bases are TGTGCCAGCAGCCTAGGACAGGCTACCATGGGGGAGCAGTACTTC.